A selection of T cell receptor beta chains follows, all from one sample in a study of T cells in Graves' hyperthyroidism and ophthalmopathy. Using its own MiXCR run on the multiplex PCR reads, TCRdb lists one record per CDR3 protein. The data show over 500,000 distinct CDR3 sequences, over 45% seen once. Sequenced sample: peripheral blood or thyroid tissue (not recorded which). The source is an adult woman with Graves' disease, either hyperthyroidism or ophthalmopathy (not recorded which). Each CDR3 is given with its conserved first and last residue. Fields, in order: J gene, clone size, D gene, V gene, CDR3 DNA, CDR3 protein. D genes are given only for firm matches. Expanded clones are given a class, and other clones once, few, many or no size at all.

J: TRBJ2-2; size: few; D: TRBD1; V: TRBV20-1; DNA: TGCAGTGCTAGAGAAGGAACAGGGGGCTCCGGGGAGCTGTTTTTT; CDR3: CSAREGTGGSGELFF
J: TRBJ2-6; size: many; D: TRBD1; V: TRBV6-1; DNA: TGTGCCAGCAGCCGACAGGGGGTTGCTGGGGCCAACGTCCTGACTTTC; CDR3: CASSRQGVAGANVLTF
J: TRBJ2-6; size: many; D: -; V: TRBV5-1; DNA: TGCGCCAGCAGCCCGACAGGATCTGGGGCCAACGTCCTGACTTTC; CDR3: CASSPTGSGANVLTF
J: TRBJ2-7; size: -; D: TRBD2; V: TRBV7-9; DNA: TGTGCCAGCAGCGTCCGGGGGGAGGGGCGAAGCTCCTACGAGCAGTACTTC; CDR3: CASSVRGEGRSSYEQYF
J: TRBJ2-2; size: -; D: TRBD1; V: TRBV19; DNA: TGTGCCAGATCGAACCTAACCGGGACAGAGAACACCGGGGAGCTGTTTTTT; CDR3: CARSNLTGTENTGELFF
J: TRBJ2-2; size: many; D: -; V: TRBV19; DNA: TGTGCCAGTAGTATAACTAGAAGAGGGCACGGGGAGCTGTTTTTT; CDR3: CASSITRRGHGELFF
J: TRBJ1-2; size: -; D: -; V: TRBV25-1; DNA: TGTGCCAGCAGTGAAGATAGACGGCGATATGGCTACACCTTC; CDR3: CASSEDRRRYGYTF
J: TRBJ1-1; size: many; D: -; V: TRBV6-5; DNA: TGTGCCAGCAGTTACAGGGAGGGAACTGAAGCTTTCTTT; CDR3: CASSYREGTEAFF
J: TRBJ1-2; size: many; D: -; V: TRBV28; DNA: TGTGCCAGCAGCCCTCCCCTTAACTATGGCTACACCTTC; CDR3: CASSPPLNYGYTF
J: TRBJ1-1; size: -; D: TRBD1; V: TRBV20-1; DNA: TGCAGTGCTCCGGGACAGGGGGCAATGAACACTGAAGCTTTCTTT; CDR3: CSAPGQGAMNTEAFF
J: TRBJ1-1; size: -; D: -; V: TRBV9; DNA: TGTGCCAGCAGCGTAGAAGGCCATGAAGCTTTCTTT; CDR3: CASSVEGHEAFF
J: TRBJ2-2; size: -; D: -; V: TRBV14; DNA: TGTGCCAGCAGCCAATCTTTGGGAACCGGGGAGCTGTTTTTT; CDR3: CASSQSLGTGELFF
J: TRBJ2-6; size: -; D: -; V: TRBV11-1; DNA: TGTGCCAGTTTTCTAGGGGGGTTCTCTGGGGCCAACGTCCTGACTTTC; CDR3: CASFLGGFSGANVLTF
J: TRBJ2-7; size: many; D: TRBD1; V: TRBV5-1; DNA: TGCGCCAGCAGTTCCGGGACAGAGGTCTACGAGCAGTACTTC; CDR3: CASSSGTEVYEQYF
J: TRBJ2-5; size: -; D: -; V: TRBV24-1; DNA: TGTGCCACCAGTGATCCCCGGACTACCCAAGAGACCCAGTACTTC; CDR3: CATSDPRTTQETQYF
J: TRBJ2-7; size: -; D: TRBD2; V: TRBV27; DNA: TGTGCCAGCAGTCCCTATCTAGCGGGTAGTACCCACGAGCAGTACTTC; CDR3: CASSPYLAGSTHEQYF
J: TRBJ2-7; size: once; D: TRBD1; V: TRBV20-1; DNA: TGCAGTGCTAGAGCATGGGGGCAGGGGGCTTCCTACGAGCAGTACTTC; CDR3: CSARAWGQGASYEQYF
J: TRBJ2-2; size: -; D: -; V: TRBV7-9; DNA: TGTGCCATCAGCCGACGGGGTGCTGGGGAGCTGTTTTTT; CDR3: CAISRRGAGELFF
J: TRBJ1-5; size: many; D: -; V: TRBV29-1; DNA: TGCAGCGTTGCCCTAAATAGGAATCAGCCCCAGCATTTT; CDR3: CSVALNRNQPQHF
J: TRBJ1-3; size: -; D: -; V: TRBV2; DNA: TGTGCCAGCAGTGCTATCCTCAGCTCTGGAAACACCATATATTTT; CDR3: CASSAILSSGNTIYF
J: TRBJ1-1; size: many; D: TRBD1; V: TRBV11-3; DNA: TGTGCCAGCAGCACCAGGACAGGGGTGAACACTGAAGCTTTCTTT; CDR3: CASSTRTGVNTEAFF
J: TRBJ1-1; size: once; D: -; V: TRBV3-1; DNA: TGTGCCAGCAGCCAAGGGGTTTTGAGCTGGGGGGCTTTCTTT; CDR3: CASSQGVLSWGAFF
J: TRBJ2-5; size: -; D: TRBD1; V: TRBV15; DNA: TGTGCCACCAGCAGATCCGACAGGGTGGAGACCCAGTACTTC; CDR3: CATSRSDRVETQYF
J: TRBJ1-2; size: -; D: -; V: TRBV7-6; DNA: TGTGCCAGCAGCTTACAGGAGGGGGGCACTAACTATGGCTACACCTTC; CDR3: CASSLQEGGTNYGYTF
J: TRBJ2-2; size: -; D: TRBD1; V: TRBV24-1; DNA: TGTGCCACTGGACAGGGTTCGCCCGGGGAGCTGTTTTTT; CDR3: CATGQGSPGELFF
J: TRBJ1-2; size: few; D: -; V: TRBV7-6; DNA: TGTGCCAGCAGGGGGGCCTCAACTAACTATGGCTACACCTTC; CDR3: CASRGASTNYGYTF
J: TRBJ2-1; size: -; D: -; V: TRBV11-2; DNA: TGTGCCAGCAGACTCAATGAGCAGTTCTTC; CDR3: CASRLNEQFF
J: TRBJ1-4; size: many; D: -; V: TRBV7-2; DNA: TGTGCCAGCAGCTTAGGTGCTAATGAAAAACTGTTTTTT; CDR3: CASSLGANEKLFF
J: TRBJ2-7; size: few; D: TRBD1; V: TRBV20-1; DNA: TGCAGTGCGTCTCAAACAGGGGGCTACTACGAGCAGTACTTC; CDR3: CSASQTGGYYEQYF
J: TRBJ1-3; size: -; D: -; V: TRBV29-1; DNA: TGCAGCGCCCAAGGGGCGGAGAGCTCTGGAAACACCATATATTTT; CDR3: CSAQGAESSGNTIYF
J: TRBJ2-7; size: once; D: -; V: TRBV27; DNA: TGTGCCAGCAGTTTATACCCAGGGGAGGGTATGACCTACGAGCAGTACTTC; CDR3: CASSLYPGEGMTYEQYF
J: TRBJ2-7; size: -; D: TRBD1; V: TRBV20-1; DNA: TGCAGTGCTAGAACAGGGGGCATCTACGAGCAGTACTTC; CDR3: CSARTGGIYEQYF
J: TRBJ1-2; size: many; D: -; V: TRBV5-4; DNA: TGTGCCAGCAGCTTGGCCGGGGCAACGAACTATGGCTACACCTTC; CDR3: CASSLAGATNYGYTF
J: TRBJ1-5; size: -; D: -; V: TRBV2; DNA: TGTGCCAGCAACCTCGGGACTAGCAATCAGCCCCAGCATTTT; CDR3: CASNLGTSNQPQHF
J: TRBJ1-4; size: few; D: TRBD1; V: TRBV4-2; DNA: TGTGCCAGCAGCCAACACCTAACAGGGGGCCCTAATGAAAAACTGTTTTTT; CDR3: CASSQHLTGGPNEKLFF
J: TRBJ2-5; size: few; D: TRBD2; V: TRBV4-1; DNA: TGCGCCAGCAGCTACGAGGGGACTAGCGGGATTGAGACCCAGTACTTC; CDR3: CASSYEGTSGIETQYF
J: TRBJ2-2; size: -; D: -; V: TRBV25-1; DNA: TGTGCCAGCAGCTGGGACACGTCCGGGGAGCTGTTTTTT; CDR3: CASSWDTSGELFF
J: TRBJ2-2; size: many; D: -; V: TRBV7-2; DNA: TGTGCCAGCAGCCTTCAGGGCGGCGCGAACACCGGGGAGCTGTTTTTT; CDR3: CASSLQGGANTGELFF